The source of this TCR beta chain is a study of blood T cell repertoires in COVID-19 (dated by TCRdb to the early 2020s). Regarding the research as a whole: Samples covering the acute and convalescent phases of COVID-19 were provided by collaborators in the United States, Italy and Spain. Subjects who had been exposed to COVID-19, were actively infected with it, or had recovered from it provided the deeply sampled blood TCRbeta repertoires that made up the dataset. The prospective study material was composed of cDNA or gDNA derived from T cells, B-cell-depleted T cells, or PBMCs. Where available, HLA class I and class II types were obtained from metadata supplied by the sample provider rather than from assay-based typing. The samples were drawn from the first 160 participants of the ongoing ImmuneRACE study and from more than 1,000 subjects provided by 6 global collaborators. The repertoires were made available in a free public database intended to serve as a resource for research on the immune response to SARS-CoV-2. A de-identified subject ID, COVID-19 status, age in years and sex were almost always included in the sample metadata.

Whole blood was collected in K2EDTA tubes by collaborating institutions according to the institutions' own protocols. For TCRbeta analysis, collaborator samples were shipped as frozen whole blood, as isolated PBMCs, or as DNA extracted from either sample type. Overall results and qualifications from the work: Clinical and demographic metadata were provided uncurated, with the amount varying by source and participant.

The table lists this clone with many counts. Which antigen it targets is not known. No much larger clone exists at a distance of one base, and base qualities are not known. TCRbeta CDR3 regions were amplified from genomic DNA using the immunoSEQ Assay, a bias-controlled multiplex PCR. Regarding the original processing steps: The number of nucleated cells in each sample was estimated by amplification of reference gene primers within the assay. To quantify the absolute abundance of each unique TCRbeta CDR3 rearrangement, sequence reads were collapsed and filtered. For each sample, productive Simpson clonality was calculated as the square root of Simpson's diversity index over productive rearrangements. TCRdb obtained this table from immuneACCESS and retained in-frame rearrangements with V and J assigned. These tables miss some clones; where compared with another copy, unresolved V genes account for less than half of the shortfall, and the remainder is unexplained. V and J calls and clone size come straight from that table; D and trimming were deduced from the DNA. The sample data list 95,000 to 150,000 clones, and 70% to 80% of these were observed just once. Over 6.5% of the sample is in the top ten clones.

CDR3 length: 13 amino acids, cysteine to phenylalanine. Solely the CDR3 DNA is kept, with 39 bases framed from the first base. Trimming removed 4 bases from V and 4 bases from J, leaving 10 bases between the germline ends. From a lookup of the germline V gene, CDR1 and CDR2 are SNHLY and FYNNEI. This receptor was obtained from a human donor in a cohort sampled during active COVID-19. The sample taken for sequencing was peripheral blood. The rearranged chain carries TRBV2 and TRBJ1-2, with a weak D call of TRBD1 (5 bases match). The CDR3 protein: CASSADRVYGYTF. The sequence in DNA is TGTGCCAGCAGTGCCGACAGAGTCTATGGCTACACCTTC.